Detailed here is one T cell receptor beta chain. The sample originates from a study of blood T cell repertoires in COVID-19. On the study more broadly: Specimens from acute and convalescent COVID-19 originated in the United States, Italy and Spain. From T cells, B-cell-depleted T cells, or PBMCs came the material, which was cDNA or gDNA.

The ends were cut back, 9 bases at V and 1 base at J, with 9 bases in the middle. Germline lookup yields CDR1 LGHDT and CDR2 YNNKEL (reference sequence). The CDR3 consists of 12 residues. Sequencing used immunoSEQ multiplex PCR; TCRdb keeps in-frame clones, though not all of them. The sample contains about 160,000 clones, 92% of which appear only once. This receptor was identified in a man aged 25-45 years with COVID-19, enrolled during active disease. The source material was peripheral blood. The rearrangement joins TRBV3-1 (or the pseudogene TRBV3-2) to TRBJ1-1; D uncertain. In DNA form, the CDR3 reads TGTGCCAGAGCAGACAAGAACACTGAAGCTTTCTTT. Translated, it gives CARADKNTEAFF.